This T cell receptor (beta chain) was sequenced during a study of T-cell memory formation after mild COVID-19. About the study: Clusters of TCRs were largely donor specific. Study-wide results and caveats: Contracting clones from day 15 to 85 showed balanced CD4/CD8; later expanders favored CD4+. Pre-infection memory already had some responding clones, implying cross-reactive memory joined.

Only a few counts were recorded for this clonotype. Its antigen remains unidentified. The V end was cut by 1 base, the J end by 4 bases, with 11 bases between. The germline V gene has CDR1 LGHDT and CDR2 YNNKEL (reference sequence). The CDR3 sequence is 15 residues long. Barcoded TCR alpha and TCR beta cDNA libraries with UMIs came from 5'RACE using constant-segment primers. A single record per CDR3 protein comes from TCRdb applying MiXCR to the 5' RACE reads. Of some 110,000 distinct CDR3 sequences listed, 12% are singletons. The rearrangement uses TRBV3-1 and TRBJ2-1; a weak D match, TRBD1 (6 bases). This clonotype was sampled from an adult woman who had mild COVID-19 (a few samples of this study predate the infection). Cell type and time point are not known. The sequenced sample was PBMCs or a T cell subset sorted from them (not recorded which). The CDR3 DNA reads TGTGCCAGCAGCCAAGGGACAGTCATATACAATGAGCAGTTCTTC. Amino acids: CASSQGTVIYNEQFF.